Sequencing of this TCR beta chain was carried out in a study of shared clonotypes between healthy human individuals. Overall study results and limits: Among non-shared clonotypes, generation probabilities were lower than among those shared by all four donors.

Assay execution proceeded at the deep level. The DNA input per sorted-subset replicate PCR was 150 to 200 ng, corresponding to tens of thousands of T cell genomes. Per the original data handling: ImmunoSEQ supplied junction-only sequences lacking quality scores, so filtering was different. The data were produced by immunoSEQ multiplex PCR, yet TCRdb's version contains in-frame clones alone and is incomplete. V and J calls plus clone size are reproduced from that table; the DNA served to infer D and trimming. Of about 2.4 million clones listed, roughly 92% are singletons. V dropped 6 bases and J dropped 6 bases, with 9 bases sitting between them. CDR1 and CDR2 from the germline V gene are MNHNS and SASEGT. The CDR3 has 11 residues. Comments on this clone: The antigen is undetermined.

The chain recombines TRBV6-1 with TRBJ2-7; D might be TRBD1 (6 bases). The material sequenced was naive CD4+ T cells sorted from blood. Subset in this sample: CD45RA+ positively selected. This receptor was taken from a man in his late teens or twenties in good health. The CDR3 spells CASRQGAEQYF. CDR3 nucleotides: TGTGCCAGCAGACAGGGTGCCGAGCAGTACTTC.